The next 4 T cell receptor beta chains were all read from a single sample in a study of T cells in Graves' hyperthyroidism and ophthalmopathy. Amplification of TCR beta CDR3 regions used RNA as the template. First-round RT-PCR targeting the TCR CDR3 was performed with the HTBI primer set. TCRdb independently ran MiXCR on the multiplex PCR reads; one entry per CDR3 protein. The sample has under 400,000 distinct CDR3 sequences; approximately 15% are singletons. The sequenced sample consisted of blood. Receptors originate from a man aged 25-45 years with Graves' hyperthyroidism.

The chain has TRBV19 and TRBJ2-7, with D unclear. V was clipped by 7 bases and J by 2 bases, with 15 bases between them. Per germline, CDR1 LNHDA and CDR2 SQIVND (reference sequence). The length of the CDR3 is 14 residues. CDR3 nucleotide sequence: TGTGCCAGTACCCCGATGTTGCGGCCCTACGAGCAGTACTTC. It is translated as CASTPMLRPYEQYF.

This clonotype showed up just a few times. This rearrangement joins TRBV9 to TRBJ2-1, with D possibly being TRBD2 (5 bases). Germline V gives CDR1 SGDLS, CDR2 YYNGEE. V shed 4 bases and J shed 0 bases, with 14 bases lying between them. This CDR3 has 16 residues. The CDR3, as DNA: TGTGCCAGCAGCCCGCGAGGGCGGGTCTCCTACAATGAGCAGTTCTTC. It translates to CASSPRGRVSYNEQFF.

This clonotype was seen repeatedly, ten times or more. The rearrangement joins TRBV28 to TRBJ2-2, with 8 bases identical to TRBD1. Trimming cost V 7 bases and J 6 bases; bases outside gene matches: 7. Germline values: CDR1 MDHEN, CDR2 SYDVKM. The CDR3 runs 14 residues. The CDR3 sequence is CASNKDRGAGELFF. CDR3 coding DNA: TGTGCCAGCAACAAAGACAGGGGAGCCGGGGAGCTGTTTTTT.

In DNA, the CDR3 is TGTGCCAGCGGACTAGCGGGAGGGTCTGTTACGCAGTATTTT. This encodes CASGLAGGSVTQYF. The chain uses TRBV7-9 and TRBJ2-3; 15 nucleotides line up with TRBD2. The CDR3 extends over 14 amino acids. V lost 8 bases to trimming and J lost 8 bases; unmatched junction nucleotides: 5. Germline loops: CDR1 SEHNR, CDR2 FQNEAQ (reference sequence).